This record covers a single TCR beta chain. What it binds is not known. Germline V gene sequence: CDR1 SEHNR, CDR2 FQNEAQ (reference sequence). CDR3 length: 17 amino acids. V trimming: 5 bases; J trimming: 0 bases; junction bases outside the gene matches: 10. The RNA input was roughly 0.45 to 1 ug, and it was reverse transcribed with random hexamers. Across 54 Vbeta and 13 Jbeta, immunoSEQ multiplex PCR amplified TCR beta CDR3. TCRdb called the immunoSEQ multiplex PCR reads again in MiXCR, with one record for every CDR3 protein. The sample lists 70,000 to 100,000 distinct CDR3 sequences, over 85% occurring once. The healthy controls were matched to patients by age and sex. In contrast to the negatively isolated CD8+ and CD4+ T cells, TEMRA cells were FACS-enriched. The sample originates from a study of CD8 T cells in Susac syndrome. Study-level findings and limits: Only a relatively small number of individuals were included in the TCR sequencing and HLA analysis.

This receptor was identified in a human donor in good health. Sequencing was performed on CD8+ T cells from PBMCs. V is TRBV7-9 and J is TRBJ2-1; 7 bases line up with TRBD2. The CDR3 coding sequence is TGTGCCAGCAGCCCGCGGACTAGTTTAAGCTCCTACAATGAGCAGTTCTTC. Protein sequence: CASSPRTSLSSYNEQFF.